The present T cell receptor (beta chain) was sequenced within a study of T cell changes during pregnancy in multiple sclerosis. Libraries were prepared by immunoSEQ multiplex PCR; TCRdb keeps only in-frame clonotypes and omits some of them. Counted here are around 130,000 clones, under 95% occurring once; the ten biggest clones make up roughly 5.7%. Per the germline V gene, CDR1 is MNHEY and CDR2 is SVGAGI. The V end was cut by 4 bases, the J end by 4 bases, with 12 bases between. The length of the CDR3 is 14 residues. The clonotype comes from a female donor with multiple sclerosis, enrolled in a pregnancy study. The sample here was peripheral blood, taken before pregnancy. The chain combines TRBV6-5 with TRBJ2-3; D is unresolved. CDR3 bases: TGTGCCAGCAGTTCATACCGTCGAGCAGATACGCAGTATTTT. It specifies CASSSYRRADTQYF.